This T cell receptor beta chain was documented in a study of blood T cells in healthy people across ages. Primers used in a second PCR of roughly 7 to 12 cycles were a sample-barcoded 5' primer and a J-beta primer mix. TCRdb passed the 5' RACE reads through MiXCR, listing each CDR3 protein once. Of 790,000 or so distinct CDR3 sequences in the sample, about 45% were seen once. Germline V gene lookup returns CDR1 KGHSH and CDR2 LQKENI. The length of the CDR3 is 14 residues. V was clipped by 3 bases and J by 9 bases, with 15 bases between them. The sample comprised blood. The gene calls are TRBV18 and TRBJ1-5; D gene uncertain. This TCR was sampled from a man at least 80 years old in good health. The CDR3 bases are TGTGCCAGCTCACCTGGCCCGACCGATTGGCCCCAGCATTTT. Translated: CASSPGPTDWPQHF. Together with reference TRBV18 and TRBJ1-5, the CDR3 gives the full variable domain: NAGVMQNPRHLVRRRGQEARLRCSPMKGHSHVYWYRQLPEEGLKFMVYLQKENIIDESGMPKERFSAEFPKEGPSILRIQQVVRGDSAAYFCASSPGPTDWPQHFGDGTRLSIL.